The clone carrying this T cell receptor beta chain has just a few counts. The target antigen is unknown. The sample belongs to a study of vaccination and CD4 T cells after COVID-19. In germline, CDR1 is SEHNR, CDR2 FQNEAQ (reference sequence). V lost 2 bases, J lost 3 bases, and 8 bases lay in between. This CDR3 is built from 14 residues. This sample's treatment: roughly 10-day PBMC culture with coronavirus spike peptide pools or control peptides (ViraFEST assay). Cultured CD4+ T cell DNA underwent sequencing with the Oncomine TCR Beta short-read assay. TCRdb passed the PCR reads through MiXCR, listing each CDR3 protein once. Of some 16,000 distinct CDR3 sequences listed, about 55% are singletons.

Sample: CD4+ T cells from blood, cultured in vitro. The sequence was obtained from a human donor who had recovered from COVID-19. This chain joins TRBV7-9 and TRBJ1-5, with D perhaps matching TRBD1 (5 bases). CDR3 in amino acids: CASSLRGANQPQHF. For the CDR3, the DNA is TGTGCCAGCAGCTTAAGAGGGGCCAATCAGCCCCAGCATTTT.